This T cell receptor beta chain was found in a study of T cells in Graves' hyperthyroidism and ophthalmopathy. This clonotype was recorded many times. Its target is not known. Germline CDR1 reads MNHEY; CDR2 reads SVGAGI. The CDR3 consists of 15 residues. The V segment lost 3 bases and the J segment 2 bases; nucleotides outside the gene matches: 4. Study results and limitations: A 13 V-J signature model discriminated ophthalmopathy versus stable hyperthyroidism.

There were TCR beta CDR3 regions amplified from RNA transcripts. The HTBI set primed first-round TCR CDR3 RT-PCR. Each CDR3 protein gets one entry after TCRdb re-called the multiplex PCR reads with MiXCR. This table holds some 490,000 distinct CDR3 sequences, around a fifth found once. This sequence was found in a woman between 65 and 79 years old with Graves' ophthalmopathy. The rearrangement joins TRBV6-5 to TRBJ2-1, with 7 bases aligning to TRBD2. The sequenced material came from blood. Written as DNA, the CDR3 is TGTGCCAGCAGTTATGGGCTAGCGGCCTACAATGAGCAGTTCTTC. Its translation is CASSYGLAAYNEQFF.